This record concerns one T cell receptor (beta chain) sequence. Its specificity is not known. The primer mix had 60 Vbeta and 13 Jbeta primers. The method was immunoSEQ multiplex PCR; TCRdb's version includes in-frame clones alone and lacks a portion of them. The profile shows fewer than 250,000 clones, around 87% of them singletons. This specimen comes from a study of cytomegalovirus exposure and HLA in healthy donors. Findings and caveats of the study: Associated with HLA alleles at 0.05 false discovery rate in a later analysis were 16,951 TCR beta sequences. Accurate predictions that matched the HLA-A and HLA-B alleles of most subjects were reportedly made from TCR beta sequences.

This clonotype originated in a woman aged 18-35 years in good health and CMV-seronegative. Material for sequencing was PBMCs.

The CDR3 loop is CASSIPGFGQGFRETQYF. The CDR3 DNA reads TGCGCCAGCAGTATACCGGGGTTCGGACAGGGCTTTAGGGAGACCCAGTACTTC. The chain carries TRBV5-1 and TRBJ2-5; 8 nucleotides agree with TRBD1. V shed 5 bases, J shed 5 bases, and the junction held 20 bases outside the gene matches. The length of the CDR3 is 18 residues. Germline CDR1 is SGHRS and CDR2 is YFSETQ.